This T cell receptor beta chain was profiled in a study of chemoradiotherapy in HPV16-positive cancers. This clone is a singleton in its sample. What it binds is not known. Per the germline V gene, CDR1 is SGHDT and CDR2 is YYEEEE. The CDR3 covers 15 residues. V was trimmed by 1 base and J by 1 base, leaving 12 bases between them. Profiling relied on immunoSEQ multiplex PCR, and the TCRdb table lists in-frame clones only, not all of them. The repertoire holds fewer than 3,000 clones, with roughly 87% as singletons. Findings and caveats of the study: Non-HPV-specific T cells did not expand in tumors during treatment, whereas candidate HPV-specific clones and E7-related motifs did.

The chain carries TRBV5-6 and TRBJ2-7, with no clear D. The sample consisted of tumor tissue, taken from a patient who underwent chemoradiotherapy. This receptor was taken from a human donor with HPV-associated anogenital cancer. Here the CDR3 reads CASSLSLGSSYEQYF. The DNA for the CDR3 is TGTGCCAGCAGCTTGTCCCTAGGCTCTTCCTACGAGCAGTACTTC.